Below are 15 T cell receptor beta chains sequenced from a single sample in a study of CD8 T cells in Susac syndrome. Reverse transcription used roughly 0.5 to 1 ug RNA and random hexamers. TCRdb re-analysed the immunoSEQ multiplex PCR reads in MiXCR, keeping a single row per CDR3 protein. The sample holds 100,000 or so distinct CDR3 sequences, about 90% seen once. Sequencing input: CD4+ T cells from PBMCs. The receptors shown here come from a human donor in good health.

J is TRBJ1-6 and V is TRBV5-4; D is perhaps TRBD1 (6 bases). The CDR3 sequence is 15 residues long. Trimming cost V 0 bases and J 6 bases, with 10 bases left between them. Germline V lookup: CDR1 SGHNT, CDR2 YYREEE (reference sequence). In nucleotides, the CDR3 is TGTGCCAGCAGCTTGGCAACAGGGTCTAATTCACCCCTCCACTTT. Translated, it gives CASSLATGSNSPLHF.

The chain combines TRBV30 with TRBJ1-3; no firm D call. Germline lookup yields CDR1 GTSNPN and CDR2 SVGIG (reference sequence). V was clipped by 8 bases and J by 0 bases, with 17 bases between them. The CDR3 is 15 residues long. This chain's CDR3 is CAGKAGQISGNTIYF. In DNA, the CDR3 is TGTGCCGGAAAGGCAGGCCAAATCTCTGGAAACACCATATATTTT.

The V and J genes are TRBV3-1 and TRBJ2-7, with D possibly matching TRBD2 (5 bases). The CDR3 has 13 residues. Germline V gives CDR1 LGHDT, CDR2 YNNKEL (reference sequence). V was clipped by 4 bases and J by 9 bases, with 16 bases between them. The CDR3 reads CASSLSDAGWQYF. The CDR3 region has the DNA TGTGCCAGCAGCCTGTCGGATGCGGGCTGGCAGTACTTC.

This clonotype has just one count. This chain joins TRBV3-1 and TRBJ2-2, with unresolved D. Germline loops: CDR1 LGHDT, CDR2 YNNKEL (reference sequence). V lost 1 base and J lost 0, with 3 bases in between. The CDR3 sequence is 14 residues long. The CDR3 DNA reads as TGTGCCAGCAGCCAAGTTCCGAACACCGGGGAGCTGTTTTTT. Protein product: CASSQVPNTGELFF. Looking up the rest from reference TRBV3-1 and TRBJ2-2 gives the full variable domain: DTAVSQTPKYLVTQMGNDKSIKCEQNLGHDTMYWYKQDSKKFLKIMFSYNNKELIINETVPNRFSPKSPDKAHLNLHINSLELGDSAVYFCASSQVPNTGELFFGEGSRLTVL.

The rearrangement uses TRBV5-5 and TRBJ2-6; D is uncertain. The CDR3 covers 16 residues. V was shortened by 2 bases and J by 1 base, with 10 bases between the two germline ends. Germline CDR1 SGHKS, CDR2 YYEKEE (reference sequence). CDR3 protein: CASSFTLSSGANVLTF. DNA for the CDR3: TGTGCCAGCAGCTTTACTCTTTCGTCTGGGGCCAACGTCCTGACTTTC.

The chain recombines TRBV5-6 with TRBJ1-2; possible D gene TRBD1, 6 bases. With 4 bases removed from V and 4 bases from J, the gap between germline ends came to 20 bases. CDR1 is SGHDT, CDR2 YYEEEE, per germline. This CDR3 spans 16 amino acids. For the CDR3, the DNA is TGTGCCAGCAGCCCAGCGGGGGCGGCAGGAGGCTATGGCTACACCTTC. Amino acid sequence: CASSPAGAAGGYGYTF.

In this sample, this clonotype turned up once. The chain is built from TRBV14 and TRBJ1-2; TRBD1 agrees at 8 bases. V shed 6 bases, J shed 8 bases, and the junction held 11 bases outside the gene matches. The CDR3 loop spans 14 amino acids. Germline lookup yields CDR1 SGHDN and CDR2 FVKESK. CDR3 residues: CASRDTGTGWGYTF. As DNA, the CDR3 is TGTGCCAGCAGGGACACCGGGACAGGCTGGGGCTACACCTTC.

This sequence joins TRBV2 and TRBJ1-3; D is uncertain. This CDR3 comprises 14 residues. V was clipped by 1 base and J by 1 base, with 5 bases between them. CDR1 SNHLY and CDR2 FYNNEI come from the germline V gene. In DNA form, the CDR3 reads TGTGCCAGCAGTGAAGAGGGTTCTGGAAACACCATATATTTT. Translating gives CASSEEGSGNTIYF.

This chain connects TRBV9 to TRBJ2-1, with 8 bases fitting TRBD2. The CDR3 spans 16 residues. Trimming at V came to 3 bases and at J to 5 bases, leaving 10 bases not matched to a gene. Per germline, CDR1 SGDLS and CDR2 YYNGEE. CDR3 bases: TGTGCCAGCAGCGCACCGGGACTAGAACCCCACAATGAGCAGTTCTTC. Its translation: CASSAPGLEPHNEQFF.

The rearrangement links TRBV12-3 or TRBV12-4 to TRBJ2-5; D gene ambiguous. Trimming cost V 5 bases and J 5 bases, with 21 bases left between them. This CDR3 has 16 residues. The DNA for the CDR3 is TGTGCCAGCAGTCCACCCCCTAGGGATTACGGTGAGACCCAGTACTTC. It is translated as CASSPPPRDYGETQYF.

The CDR3 loop reads CASSPGVSMQSYNEQFF. In DNA, the CDR3 is TGTGCCAGCAGCCCCGGAGTATCCATGCAGTCATACAATGAGCAGTTCTTC. The V call is TRBV12-3 or TRBV12-4, the J call TRBJ2-1; D unclear. The CDR3 is 17 residues long. Between the trimmed V and J ends, which lost 6 bases and 4 bases, there was a span of 22 bases.

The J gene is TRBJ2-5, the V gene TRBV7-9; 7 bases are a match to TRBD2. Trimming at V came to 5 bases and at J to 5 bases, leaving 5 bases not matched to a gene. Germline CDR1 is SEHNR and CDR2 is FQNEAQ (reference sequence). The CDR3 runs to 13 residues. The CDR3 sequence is CASSRPGGETQYF. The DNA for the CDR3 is TGTGCCAGCAGCCGACCGGGGGGTGAGACCCAGTACTTC.

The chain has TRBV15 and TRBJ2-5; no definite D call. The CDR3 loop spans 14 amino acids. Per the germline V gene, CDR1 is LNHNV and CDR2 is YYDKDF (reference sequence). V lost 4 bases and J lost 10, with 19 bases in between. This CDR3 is CATSKSRYEADQYF. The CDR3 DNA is TGTGCCACCAGCAAATCTCGTTATGAAGCCGACCAGTACTTC.

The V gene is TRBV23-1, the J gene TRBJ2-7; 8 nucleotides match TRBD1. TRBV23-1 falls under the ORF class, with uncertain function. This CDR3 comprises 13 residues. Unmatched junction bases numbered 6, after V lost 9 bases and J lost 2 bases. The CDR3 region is CARAPRGPYEQYF. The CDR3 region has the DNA TGCGCCAGGGCCCCCAGGGGGCCCTACGAGCAGTACTTC.

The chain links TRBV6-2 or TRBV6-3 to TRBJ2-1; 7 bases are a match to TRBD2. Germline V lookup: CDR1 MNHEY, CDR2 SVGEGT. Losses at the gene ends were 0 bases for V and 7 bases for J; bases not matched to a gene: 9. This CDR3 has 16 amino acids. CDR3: CASSYSGGSLANEQFF. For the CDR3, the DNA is TGTGCCAGCAGTTACTCCGGCGGGAGTTTAGCGAATGAGCAGTTCTTC.